This T cell receptor (beta chain) derives from a study of CD8 T cells in ankylosing spondylitis. Each TCR beta library was made by quantitative 5'-RACE that incorporated molecular barcodes. TCRdb re-called the 5' RACE reads with MiXCR, one entry per CDR3 protein. The data hold roughly 440,000 distinct CDR3 sequences, with about 15% observed a single time. General study findings and limits: Disease-linked clones reportedly concentrated significantly in matched ankylosing spondylitis synovial fluid. Within peripheral blood, clones linked to disease were CD8+ and relatively rare. Certain motif variants had earlier appeared in reactive arthritis synovial fluid and blood. For ankylosing spondylitis blood, a TCR beta motif of under 10 highly homologous variants appeared characteristic.

As for this clonotype: Its specificity is unknown.

Trimming shortened V by 0 bases and J by 2 bases, and 11 bases separated the two germline ends. The V gene's germline CDR1 is MNHEY and CDR2 SVGAGI. The CDR3 is made up of 16 amino acids. The sequencing input was blood, either unsorted or a sorted T cell fraction (not recorded which). The receptor's source is a male donor with ankylosing spondylitis. The chain has TRBV6-5 and TRBJ1-5, with a tentative D call TRBD1 (6 bases). CDR3 amino acids: CASSYSWGPGNQPQHF. CDR3 DNA sequence: TGTGCCAGCAGTTACTCGTGGGGGCCCGGCAATCAGCCCCAGCATTTT.